The 21 T cell receptor beta chains in this list originate from one sample, sequenced in a study of spatial heterogeneity in lung cancer. Time point denoted: blood at routine non-recurrence follow-up after resection. TCRs were sequenced from unsorted whole RNA of tumor, nontumor lung or PBMC. TCRdb redid the calling of the 5' RACE reads with MiXCR, one entry per CDR3 protein. The profile shows around 110,000 distinct CDR3 sequences, over 9% of them singletons. The sequenced sample was PBMCs, obtained at follow-up. The receptors stem from a male donor with early-stage non-small cell lung cancer.

This clonotype was seen only a few times. V and J are TRBV5-1 and TRBJ1-2; D might be TRBD1 (5 bases). Germline V gene sequence: CDR1 SGHRS, CDR2 YFSETQ. The CDR3 extends over 15 amino acids. V dropped 0 bases and J dropped 8 bases, with 17 bases sitting between them. The CDR3 here is CASSLGPAGRSGYTF. The DNA of the CDR3 is TGCGCCAGCAGCTTGGGGCCAGCAGGGAGGAGCGGCTACACCTTC.

This clonotype was counted only a few times. The chain has TRBV12-3 or TRBV12-4 and TRBJ2-1; D is unresolved. The CDR3 is 14 residues long. Trimming took off 6 bases at V and 7 bases at J, with 16 bases between the two ends. The CDR3 DNA follows: TGTGCCAGCAGCTTTAGTCCCCCTCGGAATGAGCAGTTCTTC. Its protein is CASSFSPPRNEQFF.

V and J are TRBV20-1 and TRBJ2-3; 16 bases agree with TRBD2. The CDR3 contains 19 residues. V lost 0 bases, J lost 0 bases, and 6 bases stayed unmatched. CDR1 and CDR2 (germline): DFQATT, SNEGSKA (reference sequence). The CDR3 reads CSARDVGLAGGPSTDTQYF. In DNA, the CDR3 is TGCAGTGCTAGAGATGTGGGACTAGCGGGGGGGCCGAGCACAGATACGCAGTATTTT.

The chain links TRBV2 to TRBJ2-1; D perhaps matches TRBD2 (6 bases). This CDR3 spans 16 amino acids. V was cut by 3 bases and J by 0 bases, with 12 bases left in between. Germline CDR1 SNHLY, CDR2 FYNNEI. The CDR3 bases are TGTGCCAGCAGTGATTTCCGGGGGAGCTCCTACAATGAGCAGTTCTTC. Its translation is CASSDFRGSSYNEQFF.

The rearrangement uses TRBV27 and TRBJ2-1; TRBD2 matches at 8 bases. V dropped 8 bases and J dropped 8; count of bases not matched to a gene: 8. This CDR3 has 13 residues. Germline CDR1 reads MNHEY; CDR2 reads SMNVEV (reference sequence). CDR3 loop: CASGTRVRDEQFF. In DNA form, the CDR3 reads TGTGCCAGCGGGACTAGGGTCCGGGATGAGCAGTTCTTC.

This clonotype was observed many times. The V call is TRBV20-1, the J call TRBJ1-5, with no clear D. The CDR3 is 13 residues long. CDR1 DFQATT and CDR2 SNEGSKA come from the germline V gene (reference sequence). Deletions cut 0 bases from V and 4 bases from J, with 7 bases between. DNA of the CDR3: TGCAGTGCTAGAGATATGGGTAATCAGCCCCAGCATTTT. It codes for CSARDMGNQPQHF.

A few counts support this clonotype. The V gene is TRBV5-1, the J gene TRBJ2-1, with 11 bases that match TRBD2. Germline assignment: CDR1 SGHRS and CDR2 YFSETQ. The CDR3 contains 16 residues. V was clipped by 0 bases and J by 2 bases; unmatched bases: 1. CDR3 coding DNA: TGCGCCAGCAGCTTGGAGGGACTAGCGGCCTACAATGAGCAGTTCTTC. Translation: CASSLEGLAAYNEQFF.

The chain joins TRBV6-1 to TRBJ2-4, with TRBD2 as a possible D gene (5 bases). Looked up from germline, CDR1 is MNHNS and CDR2 is SASEGT. V lost 5 bases to trimming and J lost 3 bases, with 17 bases between them. This CDR3 has 16 amino acids. The CDR3 reads CASSREPTTLKNIQYF. The DNA for the CDR3 is TGTGCCAGCAGTAGGGAGCCGACTACCCTCAAAAACATTCAGTACTTC.

The table lists this clonotype with a few counts. The chain couples TRBV4-1 to TRBJ2-5; 9 bases are a match to TRBD2. J gave up 4 bases and V 1 base, and 1 base lay outside the gene matches. Germline CDR1 is MGHRA and CDR2 is YSYEKL. The CDR3 runs to 14 residues. CDR3 DNA sequence: TGCGCCAGCAGCCAAGTAGCGGGGGTAGAGACCCAGTACTTC. Its protein is CASSQVAGVETQYF.

This clonotype was seen repeatedly, ten times or more. J is TRBJ2-7 and V is TRBV5-1, with D possibly matching TRBD1 (7 bases). Germline V lookup: CDR1 SGHRS, CDR2 YFSETQ. Trimming pared 3 bases from V and 2 bases from J, leaving 15 bases between. This CDR3 is built from 15 residues. DNA of the CDR3: TGCGCCAGCAGCTCAGGGGGGCGGCAAACCTACGAGCAGTACTTC. This sequence encodes CASSSGGRQTYEQYF.

This clonotype has more than one count but fewer than ten. The rearrangement uses TRBV2 and TRBJ1-5; D remains unclear. Trimming stripped 3 bases from V and 4 bases from J, with 7 bases between. The CDR3 consists of 13 residues. CDR1 is SNHLY, CDR2 FYNNEI, per germline. As DNA, the CDR3 is TGTGCCAGCAGTGATTGGGGAAATCAGCCCCAGCATTTT. It is translated as CASSDWGNQPQHF. Full variable domain (rest looked up from reference TRBV2 and TRBJ1-5): EPEVTQTPSHQVTQMGQEVILRCVPISNHLYFYWYRQILGQKVEFLVSFYNNEISEKSEIFDDQFSVERPDGSNFTLKIRSTKLEDSAMYFCASSDWGNQPQHFGDGTRLSIL.

This clonotype was seen only a few times. The V call is TRBV5-1, the J call TRBJ2-3; TRBD1 agrees at 12 bases. The CDR3 covers 14 residues. Germline CDR1 and CDR2: SGHRS and YFSETQ. The junction had 1 base not matched to a gene; V was cut back by 5 bases and J by 3 bases. CDR3 in DNA: TGCGCCAGCAGGGGACAGGGGGCGACAGATACGCAGTATTTT. Its translation is CASRGQGATDTQYF.

The sample holds many counts of this clonotype. J is TRBJ2-1 and V is TRBV6-6; TRBD1 aligns across 9 bases. CDR3 length equals 15 residues. Germline CDR1 reads MNHNY; CDR2 reads SVGAGI (reference sequence). V lost 2 bases, J lost 3 bases, and 2 bases stayed unmatched. CDR3 nucleotides: TGTGCCAGCAGTTACAGGGACAGGGACTACAATGAGCAGTTCTTC. It specifies CASSYRDRDYNEQFF.

This clonotype has ten or more counts. The J gene is TRBJ2-2, the V gene TRBV10-3; D is ambiguous. V was pared by 8 bases and J by 2 bases, with 9 bases between. The CDR3 loop spans 13 amino acids. Looked up from germline, CDR1 is ENHRY and CDR2 is SYGVKD. The CDR3 DNA sequence: TGTGCCATCGTCTCCACAAACACCGGGGAGCTGTTTTTT. Its translation is CAIVSTNTGELFF.

This chain joins TRBV5-1 and TRBJ2-3, with D perhaps being TRBD1 or TRBD2 (5 bases each). With 3 bases removed from V and 2 bases from J, the gap between germline ends came to 13 bases. The CDR3 length is 15 residues. In germline, CDR1 is SGHRS, CDR2 YFSETQ. The CDR3 DNA reads TGCGCCAGCAGCTACGGTCGGGGCCCCACAGATACGCAGTATTTT. This codes for CASSYGRGPTDTQYF.

The gene calls are TRBV28 and TRBJ2-7; D gene ambiguous. With 7 bases removed from V and 4 bases from J, the gap between germline ends came to 8 bases. Per germline, CDR1 MDHEN and CDR2 SYDVKM. The CDR3 loop spans 11 amino acids. The CDR3 DNA sequence: TGTGCCAGCACTTTGGGGTACGAGCAGTACTTC. Its protein is CASTLGYEQYF.

A remark on this clonotype: The germline gene is not matched at one end of the junction; a read error may be the cause. The gene calls are TRBV12-3 or TRBV12-4 and TRBJ1-1; D is possibly TRBD1 (6 bases). The CDR3 contains 13 residues. In DNA, the CDR3 is TGTACCAGCAGTCCAACCGGACAGTTGGAAGCTTTCTTT. Encoded protein: CTSSPTGQLEAFF.

Worth noting for this clonotype: A much more abundant neighbour one base away suggests this may be a read error. V is TRBV28 and J is TRBJ2-3; D perhaps matches TRBD2 (5 bases). CDR1 and CDR2 from the germline V gene are MDHEN and SYDVKM. There are 15 residues in the CDR3. The V gene lost 4 bases and the J gene lost 8 bases, with 19 bases spanning the gap. The chain's CDR3 is CASSSSTIGESTQYF. Written as DNA, the CDR3 is TGTGCCAGCAGTTCCTCTACTATCGGGGAGTCTACGCAGTATTTT.

This clonotype appeared many times. V is TRBV28 and J is TRBJ1-2; TRBD1 might be the D (5 bases). The CDR3 loop spans 12 amino acids. V was pared by 3 bases and J by 6 bases, with 8 bases between. From germline, CDR1 is MDHEN and CDR2 SYDVKM. The CDR3 region has the DNA TGTGCCAGCAGTTTCAAAGGGGATGGCTACACCTTC. Translation gives CASSFKGDGYTF.

The chain uses TRBV25-1 and TRBJ2-5, with unresolved D. V was clipped by 4 bases and J by 2 bases, with 5 bases between them. This CDR3 spans 12 amino acids. Per the germline V gene, CDR1 is MGHDK and CDR2 is SYGVNS. Written as DNA, the CDR3 is TGTGCCAGCAGTGTGGCGCAAGAGACCCAGTACTTC. Translated: CASSVAQETQYF.

This chain joins TRBV11-2 and TRBJ2-5, with TRBD2 matching over 15 bases. J lost 2 bases, V lost 5 bases, and 9 bases had no gene match. CDR3 length equals 18 residues. Germline V gene lookup returns CDR1 SGHAT and CDR2 FQNNGV. The CDR3 spells CASSPGLAGGHPQETQYF. The CDR3 bases are TGTGCCAGCAGCCCCGGACTAGCGGGGGGGCACCCTCAAGAGACCCAGTACTTC.